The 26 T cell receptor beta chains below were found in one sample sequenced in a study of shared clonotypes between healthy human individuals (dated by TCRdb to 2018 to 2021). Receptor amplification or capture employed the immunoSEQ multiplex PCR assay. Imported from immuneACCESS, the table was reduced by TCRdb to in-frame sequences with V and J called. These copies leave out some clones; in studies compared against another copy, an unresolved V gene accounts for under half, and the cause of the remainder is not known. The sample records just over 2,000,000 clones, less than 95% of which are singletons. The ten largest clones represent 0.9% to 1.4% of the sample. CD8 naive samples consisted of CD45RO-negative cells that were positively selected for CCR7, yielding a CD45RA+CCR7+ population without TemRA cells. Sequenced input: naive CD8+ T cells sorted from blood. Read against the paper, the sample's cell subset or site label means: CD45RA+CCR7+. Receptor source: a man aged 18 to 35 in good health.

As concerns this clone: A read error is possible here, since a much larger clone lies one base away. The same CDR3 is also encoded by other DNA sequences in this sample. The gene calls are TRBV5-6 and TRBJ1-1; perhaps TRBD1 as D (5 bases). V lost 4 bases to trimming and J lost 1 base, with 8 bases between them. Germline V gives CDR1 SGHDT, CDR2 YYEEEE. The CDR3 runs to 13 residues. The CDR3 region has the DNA TGTGCCAGCAGCCCGACAGAGAACACTGAAGCTTTCTTT. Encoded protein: CASSPTENTEAFF.

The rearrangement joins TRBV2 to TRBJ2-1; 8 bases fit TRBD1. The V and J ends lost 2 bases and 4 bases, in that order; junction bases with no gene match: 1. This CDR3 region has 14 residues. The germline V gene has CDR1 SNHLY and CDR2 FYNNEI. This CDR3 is CASSEWTGYNEQFF. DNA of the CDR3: TGTGCCAGCAGTGAATGGACAGGGTACAATGAGCAGTTCTTC.

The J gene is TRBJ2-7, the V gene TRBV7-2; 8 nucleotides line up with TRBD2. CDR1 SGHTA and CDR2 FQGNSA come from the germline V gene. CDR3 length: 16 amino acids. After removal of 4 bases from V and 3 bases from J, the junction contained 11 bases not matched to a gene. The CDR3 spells CASSSPQREWSYEQYF. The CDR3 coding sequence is TGTGCCAGCAGCTCCCCTCAGCGGGAGTGGAGCTACGAGCAGTACTTC.

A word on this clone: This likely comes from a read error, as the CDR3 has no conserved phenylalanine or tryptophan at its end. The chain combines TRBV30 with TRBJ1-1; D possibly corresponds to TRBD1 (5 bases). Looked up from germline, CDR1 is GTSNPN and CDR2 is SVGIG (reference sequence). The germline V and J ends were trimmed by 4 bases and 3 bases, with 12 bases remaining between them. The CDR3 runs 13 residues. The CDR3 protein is CAWTPGQDTEAFL. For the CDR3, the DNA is TGTGCCTGGACCCCAGGGCAAGACACTGAAGCTTTCCTT.

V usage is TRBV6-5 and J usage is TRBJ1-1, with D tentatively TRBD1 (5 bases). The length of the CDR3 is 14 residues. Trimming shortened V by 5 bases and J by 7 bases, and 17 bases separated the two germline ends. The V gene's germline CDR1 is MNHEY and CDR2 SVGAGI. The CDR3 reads CASSPRRAVYEAFF. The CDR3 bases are TGTGCCAGCAGTCCACGCAGGGCGGTATATGAAGCTTTCTTT.

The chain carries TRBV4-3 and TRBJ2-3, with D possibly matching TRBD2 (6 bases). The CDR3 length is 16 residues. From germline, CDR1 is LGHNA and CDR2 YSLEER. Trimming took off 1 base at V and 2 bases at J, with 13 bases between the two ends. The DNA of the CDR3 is TGCGCCAGCAGCCAAGTCGGCGGGACCTACACAGATACGCAGTATTTT. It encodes CASSQVGGTYTDTQYF.

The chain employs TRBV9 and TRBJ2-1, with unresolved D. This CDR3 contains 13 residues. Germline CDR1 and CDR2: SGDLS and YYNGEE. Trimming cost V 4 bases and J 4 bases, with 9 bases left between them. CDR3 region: CASSIGPYNEQFF. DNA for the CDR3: TGTGCCAGCAGCATCGGACCTTACAATGAGCAGTTCTTC.

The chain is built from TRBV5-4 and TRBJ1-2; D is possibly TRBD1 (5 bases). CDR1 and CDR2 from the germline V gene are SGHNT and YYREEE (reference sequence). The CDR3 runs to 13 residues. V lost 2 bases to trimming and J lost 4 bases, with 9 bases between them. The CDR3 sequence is CASSLFRGYGYTF. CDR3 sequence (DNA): TGTGCCAGCAGCTTATTTAGGGGCTATGGCTACACCTTC.

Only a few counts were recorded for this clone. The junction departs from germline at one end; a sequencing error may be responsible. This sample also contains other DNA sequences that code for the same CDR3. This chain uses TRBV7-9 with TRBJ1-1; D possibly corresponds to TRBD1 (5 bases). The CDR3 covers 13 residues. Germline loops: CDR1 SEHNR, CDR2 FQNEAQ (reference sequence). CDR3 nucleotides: TGTGCCAGCAGGCTACAGGAGAACACTGAAGCTTTCTTC. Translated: CASRLQENTEAFF.

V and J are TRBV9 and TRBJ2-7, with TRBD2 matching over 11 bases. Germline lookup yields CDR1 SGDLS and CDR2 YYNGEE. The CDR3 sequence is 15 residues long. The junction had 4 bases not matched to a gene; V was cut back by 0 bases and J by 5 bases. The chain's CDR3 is CASSVGTSGSHEQYF. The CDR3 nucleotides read TGTGCCAGCAGCGTAGGTACTAGCGGGAGCCACGAGCAGTACTTC.

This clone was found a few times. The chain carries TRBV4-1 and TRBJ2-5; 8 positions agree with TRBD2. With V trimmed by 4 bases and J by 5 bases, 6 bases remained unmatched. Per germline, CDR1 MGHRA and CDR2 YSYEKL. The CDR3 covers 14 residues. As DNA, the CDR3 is TGCGCCAGCAGCCCAATAGCGGGGTCGGAGACCCAGTACTTC. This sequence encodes CASSPIAGSETQYF.

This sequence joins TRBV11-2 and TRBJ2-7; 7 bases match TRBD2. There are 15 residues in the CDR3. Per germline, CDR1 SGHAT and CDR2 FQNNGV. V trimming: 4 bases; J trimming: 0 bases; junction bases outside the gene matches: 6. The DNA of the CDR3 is TGTGCCAGCAGCTACGGACTAGGCGGCTCCTACGAGCAGTACTTC. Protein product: CASSYGLGGSYEQYF.

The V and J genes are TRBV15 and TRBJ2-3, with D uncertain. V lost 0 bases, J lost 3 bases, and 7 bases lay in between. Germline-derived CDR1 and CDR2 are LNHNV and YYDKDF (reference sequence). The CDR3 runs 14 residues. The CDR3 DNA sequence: TGTGCCACCAGCAGAGAGGACGGGACAGATACGCAGTATTTT. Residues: CATSREDGTDTQYF.

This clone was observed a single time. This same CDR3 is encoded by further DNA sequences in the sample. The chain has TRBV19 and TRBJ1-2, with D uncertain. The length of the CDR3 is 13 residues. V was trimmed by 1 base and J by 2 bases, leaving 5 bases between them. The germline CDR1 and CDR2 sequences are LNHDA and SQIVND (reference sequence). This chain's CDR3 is CASSIGLNYGYTF. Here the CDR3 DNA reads TGTGCCAGTAGTATAGGGCTAAACTATGGCTACACCTTC. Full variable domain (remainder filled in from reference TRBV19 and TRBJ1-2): DGGITQSPKYLFRKEGQNVTLSCEQNLNHDAMYWYRQDPGQGLRLIYYSQIVNDFQKGDIAEGYSVSREKKESFPLTVTSAQKNPTAFYLCASSIGLNYGYTFGSGTRLTVV.

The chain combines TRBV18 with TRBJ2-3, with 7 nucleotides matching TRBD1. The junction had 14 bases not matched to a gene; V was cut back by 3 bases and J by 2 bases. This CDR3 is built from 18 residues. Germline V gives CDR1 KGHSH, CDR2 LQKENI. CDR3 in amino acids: CASSPPGQSYISTDTQYF. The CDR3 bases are TGTGCCAGCTCACCCCCGGGACAGAGTTATATTTCCACAGATACGCAGTATTTT.

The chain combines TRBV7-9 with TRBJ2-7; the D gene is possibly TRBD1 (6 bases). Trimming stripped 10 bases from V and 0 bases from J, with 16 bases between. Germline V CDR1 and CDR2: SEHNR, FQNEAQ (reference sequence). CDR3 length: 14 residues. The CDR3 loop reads CAILSGDTSYEQYF. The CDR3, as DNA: TGTGCCATCCTGTCTGGGGACACCTCCTACGAGCAGTACTTC.

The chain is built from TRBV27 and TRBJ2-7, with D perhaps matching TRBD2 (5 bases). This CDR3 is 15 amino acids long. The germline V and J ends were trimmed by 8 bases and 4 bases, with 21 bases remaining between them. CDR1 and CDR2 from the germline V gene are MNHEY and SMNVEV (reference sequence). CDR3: CASGRNRGPRYEQYF. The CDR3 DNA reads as TGTGCCAGCGGTCGAAATAGAGGGCCTAGGTACGAGCAGTACTTC.

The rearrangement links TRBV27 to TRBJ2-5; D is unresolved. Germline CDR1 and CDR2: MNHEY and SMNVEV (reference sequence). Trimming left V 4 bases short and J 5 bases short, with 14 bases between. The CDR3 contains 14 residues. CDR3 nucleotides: TGTGCCAGCAGTTCCCTAGGTGTCGGGGAGACCCAGTACTTC. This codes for CASSSLGVGETQYF.

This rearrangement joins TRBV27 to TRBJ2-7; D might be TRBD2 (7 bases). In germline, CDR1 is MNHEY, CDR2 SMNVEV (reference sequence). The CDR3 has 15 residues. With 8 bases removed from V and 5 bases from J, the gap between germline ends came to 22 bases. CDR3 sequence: CASPHVRGGGDEQYF. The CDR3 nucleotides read TGTGCCAGCCCCCACGTCAGGGGTGGGGGGGACGAGCAGTACTTC.

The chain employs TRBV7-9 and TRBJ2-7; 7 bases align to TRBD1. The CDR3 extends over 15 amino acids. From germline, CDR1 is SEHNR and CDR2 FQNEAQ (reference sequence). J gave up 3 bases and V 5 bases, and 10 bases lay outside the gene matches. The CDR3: CASSLAGTAVYEQYF. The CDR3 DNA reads TGTGCCAGCAGCCTCGCCGGGACAGCCGTCTACGAGCAGTACTTC.

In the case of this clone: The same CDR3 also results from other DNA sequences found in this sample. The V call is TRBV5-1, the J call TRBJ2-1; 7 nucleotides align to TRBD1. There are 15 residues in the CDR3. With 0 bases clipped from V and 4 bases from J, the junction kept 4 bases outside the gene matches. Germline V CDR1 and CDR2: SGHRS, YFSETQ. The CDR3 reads CASSLGQGVYNEQFF. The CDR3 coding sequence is TGCGCCAGCAGCTTGGGGCAGGGGGTGTACAATGAGCAGTTCTTC.

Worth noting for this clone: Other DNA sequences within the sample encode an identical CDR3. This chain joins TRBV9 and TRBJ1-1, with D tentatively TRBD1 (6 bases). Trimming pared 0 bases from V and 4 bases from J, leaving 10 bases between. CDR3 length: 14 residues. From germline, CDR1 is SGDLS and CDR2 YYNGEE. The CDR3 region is CASSVAVGGTEAFF. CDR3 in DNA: TGTGCCAGCAGCGTAGCCGTAGGGGGCACTGAAGCTTTCTTT.

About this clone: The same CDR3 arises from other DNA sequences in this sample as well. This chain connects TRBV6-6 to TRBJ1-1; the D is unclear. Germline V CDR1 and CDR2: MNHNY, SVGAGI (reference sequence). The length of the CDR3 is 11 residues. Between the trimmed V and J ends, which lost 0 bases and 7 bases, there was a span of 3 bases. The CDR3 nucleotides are TGTGCCAGCAGTTACTCGGTTGAAGCTTTCTTT. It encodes CASSYSVEAFF.

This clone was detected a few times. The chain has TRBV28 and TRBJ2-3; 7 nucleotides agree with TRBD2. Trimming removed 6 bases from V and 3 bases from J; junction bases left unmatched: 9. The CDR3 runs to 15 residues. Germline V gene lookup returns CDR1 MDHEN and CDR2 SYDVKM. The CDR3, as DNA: TGTGCCAGCAGCCGCCGAGCGGGGCAAACAGATACGCAGTATTTT. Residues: CASSRRAGQTDTQYF.

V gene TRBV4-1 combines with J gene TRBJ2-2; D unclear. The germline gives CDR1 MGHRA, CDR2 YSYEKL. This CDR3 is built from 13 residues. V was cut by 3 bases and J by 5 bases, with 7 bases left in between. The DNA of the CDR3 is TGCGCCAGCAGCCACGCACTGACCGGGGAGCTGTTTTTT. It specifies CASSHALTGELFF.

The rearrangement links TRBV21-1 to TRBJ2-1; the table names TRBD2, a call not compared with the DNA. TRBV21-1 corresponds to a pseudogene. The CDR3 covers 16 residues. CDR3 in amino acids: CASRTSGTKSCNEQFF. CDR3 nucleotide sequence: TGTGCCAGCCGGACTAGCGGGACGAAATCCTGCAATGAGCAGTTCTTC.